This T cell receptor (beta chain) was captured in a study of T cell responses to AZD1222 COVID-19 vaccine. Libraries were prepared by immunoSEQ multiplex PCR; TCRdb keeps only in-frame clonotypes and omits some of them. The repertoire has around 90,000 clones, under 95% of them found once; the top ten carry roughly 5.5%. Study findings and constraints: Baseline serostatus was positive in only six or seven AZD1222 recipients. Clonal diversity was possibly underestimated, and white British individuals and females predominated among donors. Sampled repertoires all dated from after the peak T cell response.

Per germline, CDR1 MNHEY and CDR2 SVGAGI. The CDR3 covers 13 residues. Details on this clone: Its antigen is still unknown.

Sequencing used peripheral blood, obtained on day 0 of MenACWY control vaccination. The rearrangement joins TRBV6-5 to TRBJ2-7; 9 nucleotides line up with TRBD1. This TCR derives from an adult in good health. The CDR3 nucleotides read TGTACCGTTAAGGACAGGGGATTCTACGAGCAGTACTTC. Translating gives CTVKDRGFYEQYF.